This is a list of T cell receptor beta chains from one sample in a study of blood T cell repertoires in COVID-19. The table came from immunoSEQ multiplex PCR; TCRdb's copy has only in-frame clones and leaves some out. Here the sample spans some 190,000 clones, roughly 88% being singletons. Source material: peripheral blood. These receptors all come from a man younger than 30 with active or convalescent COVID-19. Both conserved end residues are part of each CDR3. Each record gives: J gene, clone size, V gene, D gene, CDR3 DNA, CDR3 protein. The D gene is left open where the match is weak. Rows may omit the clone size; those that give it use once, few, many or a size class.

J gene: TRBJ1-1; clone size: .; V gene: TRBV5-6; D gene: .; CDR3 DNA: TGTGCCAGCAGTCCGGTAGGAGAGAACACTGAAGCTTTCTTT; CDR3 protein: CASSPVGENTEAFF
J gene: TRBJ2-5; clone size: .; V gene: TRBV25-1; D gene: .; CDR3 DNA: TGTGCCAGCAGTGGCCTTGGCGGAAGAGAGACCCAGTACTTC; CDR3 protein: CASSGLGGRETQYF
J gene: TRBJ2-6; clone size: .; V gene: TRBV12-5; D gene: .; CDR3 DNA: TGTGCTAGTGGTTTGGTACTAGGGGGAGAGACCAACGTCCTGACTTTC; CDR3 protein: CASGLVLGGETNVLTF
J gene: TRBJ1-6; clone size: .; V gene: TRBV30; D gene: .; CDR3 DNA: TGTGCCTGGAGATCAGAGGGTTCCTATAATTCACCCCTCCACTTT; CDR3 protein: CAWRSEGSYNSPLHF
J gene: TRBJ1-6; clone size: .; V gene: TRBV28; D gene: TRBD1; CDR3 DNA: TGTGCCAGCAGTCAAGAAACAGGGGCGGATAATTCACCCCTCCACTTT; CDR3 protein: CASSQETGADNSPLHF
J gene: TRBJ2-7; clone size: .; V gene: TRBV5-5; D gene: .; CDR3 DNA: TGTGCCAGCAGCCGTGAGGGCGACATTCCAGACGAGCAGTACTTC; CDR3 protein: CASSREGDIPDEQYF
J gene: TRBJ2-3; clone size: .; V gene: TRBV9; D gene: TRBD2; CDR3 DNA: TGTGCCAGCAGCGTAGATGGGACTAGCGGGAAGGGCACAGATACGCAGTATTTT; CDR3 protein: CASSVDGTSGKGTDTQYF
J gene: TRBJ2-7; clone size: .; V gene: TRBV5-1; D gene: TRBD2; CDR3 DNA: TGCGCCAGCAGCTTGGTGACTAGCGGGAGTCTCGAGCAGTACTTC; CDR3 protein: CASSLVTSGSLEQYF
J gene: TRBJ1-3; clone size: .; V gene: TRBV18; D gene: .; CDR3 DNA: TGTGCCAGCTCCCCCCCCTTGGAGGGAAACACCATATATTTT; CDR3 protein: CASSPPLEGNTIYF
J gene: TRBJ1-4; clone size: .; V gene: TRBV10-1; D gene: .; CDR3 DNA: TGCGCCAGCAGTGAGTCCCGAGAGGGTGAAAAACTGTTTTTT; CDR3 protein: CASSESREGEKLFF
J gene: TRBJ2-7; clone size: .; V gene: TRBV7-2; D gene: .; CDR3 DNA: TGTGCCAGCAGCTTATCGGCAGGCCGTAGCGAGCAGTACTTC; CDR3 protein: CASSLSAGRSEQYF
J gene: TRBJ1-2; clone size: .; V gene: TRBV29-1; D gene: TRBD1; CDR3 DNA: TGCAGCGTTGACCCCGGGACAGCCGATGGCTACACCTTC; CDR3 protein: CSVDPGTADGYTF
J gene: TRBJ1-5; clone size: .; V gene: TRBV21-1; D gene: .; CDR3 DNA: TGTGCCAGCGGACCCCTGAACGGAGGCCTTGAGCCCCAGCATTTT; CDR3 protein: CASGPLNGGLEPQHF
J gene: TRBJ2-5; clone size: .; V gene: TRBV5-1; D gene: TRBD2; CDR3 DNA: TGCGCCAGCGAGGCGGGAGTAGCGAAGACCCAGTACTTC; CDR3 protein: CASEAGVAKTQYF
J gene: TRBJ1-5; clone size: .; V gene: TRBV4-1; D gene: .; CDR3 DNA: TGCGCCAGCAGCCAAGAAACGGGCAATCAGCCCCAGCATTTT; CDR3 protein: CASSQETGNQPQHF
J gene: TRBJ1-3; clone size: few; V gene: TRBV9; D gene: .; CDR3 DNA: TGTGCCAGCAGCGTAGAGATTTGGGCAGACTCTGGAAACACCATATATTTT; CDR3 protein: CASSVEIWADSGNTIYF
J gene: TRBJ2-1; clone size: .; V gene: TRBV12-3/TRBV12-4; D gene: .; CDR3 DNA: TGTGCCAGCAGTCCCAATTTCAGTGAGCAGTTCTTC; CDR3 protein: CASSPNFSEQFF
J gene: TRBJ2-3; clone size: .; V gene: TRBV11-2; D gene: TRBD2; CDR3 DNA: TGTGCCAGCAGCTTAGGCTTGGGAGGGCGGTGGACAGATACGCAGTATTTT; CDR3 protein: CASSLGLGGRWTDTQYF
J gene: TRBJ1-2; clone size: .; V gene: TRBV30; D gene: TRBD1; CDR3 DNA: TGTGCCTGGGGGGACAGGGGGCTCTCGCACTATGGCTACACCTTC; CDR3 protein: CAWGDRGLSHYGYTF
J gene: TRBJ1-3; clone size: .; V gene: TRBV9; D gene: .; CDR3 DNA: TGTGCCAGCAGCGCCGTGCAGGGCCCAAGAAACACCATATATTTT; CDR3 protein: CASSAVQGPRNTIYF
J gene: TRBJ2-7; clone size: .; V gene: TRBV19; D gene: .; CDR3 DNA: TGTGCCAGTAGTATTAATACGCCGGGGTCCTACGAGCAGTACTTC; CDR3 protein: CASSINTPGSYEQYF
J gene: TRBJ2-1; clone size: .; V gene: TRBV2; D gene: TRBD2; CDR3 DNA: TGTGCCAGCAACGGACTAGCGGGATTCGGCAATGAGCAGTTCTTC; CDR3 protein: CASNGLAGFGNEQFF
J gene: TRBJ2-7; clone size: once; V gene: TRBV10-2; D gene: TRBD2; CDR3 DNA: TGCGCCAGCAGTGAGTCGTCCAGTGGGCTAGCGGGAGGGGTCTACGAGCAGTACTTC; CDR3 protein: CASSESSSGLAGGVYEQYF
J gene: TRBJ1-1; clone size: .; V gene: TRBV10-1; D gene: TRBD1; CDR3 DNA: TGCGCCAGCAGGCGCGACAGGGTTCAGCGAACTGAAGCTTTCTTT; CDR3 protein: CASRRDRVQRTEAFF
J gene: TRBJ1-4; clone size: .; V gene: TRBV13; D gene: .; CDR3 DNA: TGTGCCTGCCGCGGGTCGGATGAAAAACTGTTTTTT; CDR3 protein: CACRGSDEKLFF
J gene: TRBJ2-3; clone size: .; V gene: TRBV30; D gene: .; CDR3 DNA: TGTGCCTGCCTGCGGAAGAGGGTTTCTGAAGATACGCAGTATTTT; CDR3 protein: CACLRKRVSEDTQYF
J gene: TRBJ2-3; clone size: .; V gene: TRBV2; D gene: TRBD2; CDR3 DNA: TGTGCCAGCAGTCTGGGTAGCGGGAGTCTTAGAGCAGATACGCAGTATTTT; CDR3 protein: CASSLGSGSLRADTQYF
J gene: TRBJ2-7; clone size: .; V gene: TRBV11-2; D gene: .; CDR3 DNA: TGTGCCAGCAGCGTACAGCCAACCTACGAGCAGTACTTC; CDR3 protein: CASSVQPTYEQYF
J gene: TRBJ1-1; clone size: .; V gene: TRBV7-9; D gene: .; CDR3 DNA: TGTGCCAGCAGCTTATCATCCGGGACACCCCGGAATGCTTTCTTT; CDR3 protein: CASSLSSGTPRNAFF
J gene: TRBJ2-6; clone size: once; V gene: TRBV18; D gene: .; CDR3 DNA: TGTGCCAGCTCACCCCCCGTCACTAGTGCTGGGGCCAACGTCCTGACTTTC; CDR3 protein: CASSPPVTSAGANVLTF
J gene: TRBJ1-5; clone size: .; V gene: TRBV19; D gene: .; CDR3 DNA: TGTGCCAGTAGTATGGGGCGGGGTAGCAATCAGCCCCAGCATTTT; CDR3 protein: CASSMGRGSNQPQHF
J gene: TRBJ2-1; clone size: .; V gene: TRBV6-6; D gene: .; CDR3 DNA: TGTGCCAGCAGTTTCGGACAGACTTACAATGAGCAGTTCTTC; CDR3 protein: CASSFGQTYNEQFF
J gene: TRBJ2-1; clone size: .; V gene: TRBV5-1; D gene: TRBD1; CDR3 DNA: TGCGCCAGCAGCCCGGCTTTGGGACAGGGGGTCAATGAGCAGTTCTTC; CDR3 protein: CASSPALGQGVNEQFF
J gene: TRBJ2-1; clone size: .; V gene: TRBV11-3; D gene: TRBD2; CDR3 DNA: TGTGCCAGCAGCTTGACGGTAGCGGGACCTGACAATGAGCAGTTCTTC; CDR3 protein: CASSLTVAGPDNEQFF
J gene: TRBJ2-7; clone size: .; V gene: TRBV4-3; D gene: .; CDR3 DNA: TGCGCCAGCAGCCAATCGGACAGATCCTACGAGCAGTACTTC; CDR3 protein: CASSQSDRSYEQYF
J gene: TRBJ1-1; clone size: once; V gene: TRBV6-6; D gene: .; CDR3 DNA: TGTGCCAGCAGCTCTAAAGGGGGGGACACTGAAGCTTTCTTT; CDR3 protein: CASSSKGGDTEAFF
J gene: TRBJ2-7; clone size: .; V gene: TRBV2; D gene: TRBD2; CDR3 DNA: TGTGCCAGCAGTGAACCCGGGCTAGCGGGAGGAGGTCACTACGAGCAGTACTTC; CDR3 protein: CASSEPGLAGGGHYEQYF
J gene: TRBJ1-2; clone size: .; V gene: TRBV28; D gene: .; CDR3 DNA: TGTGCCAGCAGTGCCCCCAGGGGACTAAACTATGGCTACACCTTC; CDR3 protein: CASSAPRGLNYGYTF
J gene: TRBJ2-2; clone size: .; V gene: TRBV30; D gene: TRBD2; CDR3 DNA: TGTGCCTGGACGAGTAGAGCGGGAGTGGGTACCGGGGAGCTGTTTTTT; CDR3 protein: CAWTSRAGVGTGELFF
J gene: TRBJ1-1; clone size: .; V gene: TRBV12-5; D gene: TRBD1; CDR3 DNA: TGTGCTAGTGGTTCGAGCGGACAGGGACAGGGGCTTAGCACTGAAGCTTTCTTT; CDR3 protein: CASGSSGQGQGLSTEAFF
J gene: TRBJ2-3; clone size: .; V gene: TRBV7-7; D gene: TRBD2; CDR3 DNA: TGTGCTAGCAGCTTAGCTGGCGGGGGGGCCACAGATACGCAGTATTTT; CDR3 protein: CASSLAGGGATDTQYF
J gene: TRBJ2-1; clone size: .; V gene: TRBV28; D gene: .; CDR3 DNA: TGTGCCAGCAAAGTCAGCCTGGGGCACAATGAGCAGTTCTTC; CDR3 protein: CASKVSLGHNEQFF
J gene: TRBJ2-3; clone size: .; V gene: TRBV10-3; D gene: TRBD2; CDR3 DNA: TGTGCCATCAGCCTCCCCGGGACTACCGGTACAGATACGCAGTATTTT; CDR3 protein: CAISLPGTTGTDTQYF
J gene: TRBJ1-5; clone size: .; V gene: TRBV5-6; D gene: TRBD1; CDR3 DNA: TGTGCCAGCAGCTTGGGGACAGGGGGATCCGAGACTCAGCCCCAGCATTTT; CDR3 protein: CASSLGTGGSETQPQHF
J gene: TRBJ1-3; clone size: .; V gene: TRBV14; D gene: TRBD1; CDR3 DNA: TGTGCCAGCAGCCACCACGGACAGGACGTTGGAAACACCATATATTTT; CDR3 protein: CASSHHGQDVGNTIYF